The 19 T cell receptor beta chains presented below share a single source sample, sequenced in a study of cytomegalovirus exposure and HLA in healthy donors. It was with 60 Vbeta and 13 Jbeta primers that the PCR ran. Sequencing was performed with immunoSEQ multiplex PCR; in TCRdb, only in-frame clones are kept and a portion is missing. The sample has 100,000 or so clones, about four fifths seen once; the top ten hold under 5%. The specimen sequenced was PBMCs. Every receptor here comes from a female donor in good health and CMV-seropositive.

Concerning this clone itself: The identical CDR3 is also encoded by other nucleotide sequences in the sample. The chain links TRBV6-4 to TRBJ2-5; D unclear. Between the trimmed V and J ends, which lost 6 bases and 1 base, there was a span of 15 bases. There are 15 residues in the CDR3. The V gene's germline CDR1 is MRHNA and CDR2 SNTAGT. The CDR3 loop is CASRNGATTQETQYF. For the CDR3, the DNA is TGTGCCAGCAGAAACGGAGCTACAACCCAAGAGACCCAGTACTTC.

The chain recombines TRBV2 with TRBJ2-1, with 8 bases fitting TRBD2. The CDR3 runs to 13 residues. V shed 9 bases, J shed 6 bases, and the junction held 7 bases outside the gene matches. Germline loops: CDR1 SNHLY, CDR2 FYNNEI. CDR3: CASTGGLGNEQFF. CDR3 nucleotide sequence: TGTGCCAGTACGGGGGGGCTCGGCAATGAGCAGTTCTTC.

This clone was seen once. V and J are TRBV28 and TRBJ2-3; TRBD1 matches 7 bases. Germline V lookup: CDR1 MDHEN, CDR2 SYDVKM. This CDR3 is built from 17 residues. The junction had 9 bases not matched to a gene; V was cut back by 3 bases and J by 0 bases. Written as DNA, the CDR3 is TGTGCCAGCAGTTTTGTAGGGACAGAGACTAGCACAGATACGCAGTATTTT. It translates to CASSFVGTETSTDTQYF.

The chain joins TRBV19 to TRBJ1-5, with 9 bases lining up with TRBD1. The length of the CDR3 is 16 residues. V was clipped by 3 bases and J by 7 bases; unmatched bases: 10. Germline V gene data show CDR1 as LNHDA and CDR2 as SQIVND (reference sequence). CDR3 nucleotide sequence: TGTGCCAGTAGTATGGGGGTCGGGACAGGGCGGCAGCCCCAGCATTTT. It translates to CASSMGVGTGRQPQHF.

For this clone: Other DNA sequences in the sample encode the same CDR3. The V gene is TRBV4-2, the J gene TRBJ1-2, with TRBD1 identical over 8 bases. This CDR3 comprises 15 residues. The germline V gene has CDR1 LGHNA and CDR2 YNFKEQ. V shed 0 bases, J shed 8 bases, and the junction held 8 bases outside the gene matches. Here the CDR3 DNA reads TGTGCCAGCAGCCAAGAGGGGCAGGGGGCAGACGGCTACACCTTC. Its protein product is CASSQEGQGADGYTF.

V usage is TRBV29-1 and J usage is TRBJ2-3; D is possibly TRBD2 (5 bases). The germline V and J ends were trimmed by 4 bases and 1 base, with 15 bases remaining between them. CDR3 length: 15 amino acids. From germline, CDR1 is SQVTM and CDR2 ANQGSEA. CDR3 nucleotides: TGCAGCGTTGTCCGGATGGCGGGCCGCACAGATACGCAGTATTTT. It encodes CSVVRMAGRTDTQYF.

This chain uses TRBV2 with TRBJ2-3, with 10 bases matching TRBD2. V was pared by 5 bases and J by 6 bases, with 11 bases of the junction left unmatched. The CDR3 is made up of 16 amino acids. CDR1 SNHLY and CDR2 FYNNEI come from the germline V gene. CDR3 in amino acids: CASSSYQRGGHDTQYF. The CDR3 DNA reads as TGTGCCAGCAGTTCTTACCAGCGGGGGGGCCATGATACGCAGTATTTT.

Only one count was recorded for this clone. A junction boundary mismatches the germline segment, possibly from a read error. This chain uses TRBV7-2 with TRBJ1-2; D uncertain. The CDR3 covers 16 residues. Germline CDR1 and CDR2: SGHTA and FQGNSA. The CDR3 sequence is CASSLGVANTNHGYTF. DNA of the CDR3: TGTGCCAGCAGCTTAGGGGTAGCTAATACTAACCATGGCTACACCTTC.

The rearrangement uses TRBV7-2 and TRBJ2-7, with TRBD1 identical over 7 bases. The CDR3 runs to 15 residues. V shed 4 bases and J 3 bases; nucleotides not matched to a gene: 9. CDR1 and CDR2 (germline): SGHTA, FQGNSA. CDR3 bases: TGTGCCAGCAGCTCAGAACAGGGGTCTTACTACGAGCAGTACTTC. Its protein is CASSSEQGSYYEQYF.

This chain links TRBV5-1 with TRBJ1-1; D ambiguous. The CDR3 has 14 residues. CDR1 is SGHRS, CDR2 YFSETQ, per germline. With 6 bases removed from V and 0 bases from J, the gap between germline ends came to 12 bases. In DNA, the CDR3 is TGCGCCAGCACCCCTACGGCGGTGAACACTGAAGCTTTCTTT. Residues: CASTPTAVNTEAFF.

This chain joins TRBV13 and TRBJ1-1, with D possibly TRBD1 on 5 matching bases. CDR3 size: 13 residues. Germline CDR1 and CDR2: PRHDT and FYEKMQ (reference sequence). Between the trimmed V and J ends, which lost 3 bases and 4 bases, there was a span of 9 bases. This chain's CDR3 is CASSLRGGTEAFF. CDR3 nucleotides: TGTGCCAGCAGCTTGCGGGGGGGCACTGAAGCTTTCTTT.

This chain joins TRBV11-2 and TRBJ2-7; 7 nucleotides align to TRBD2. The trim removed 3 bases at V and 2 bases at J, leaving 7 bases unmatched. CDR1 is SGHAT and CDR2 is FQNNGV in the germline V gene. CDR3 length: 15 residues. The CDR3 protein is CASSFTGTTPYEQYF. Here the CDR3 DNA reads TGTGCCAGCAGCTTCACCGGGACTACGCCCTACGAGCAGTACTTC.

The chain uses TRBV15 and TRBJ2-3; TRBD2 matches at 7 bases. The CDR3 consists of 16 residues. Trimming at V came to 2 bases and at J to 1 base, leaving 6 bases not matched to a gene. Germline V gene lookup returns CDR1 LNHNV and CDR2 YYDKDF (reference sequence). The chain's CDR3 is CATSRWGGSGTDTQYF. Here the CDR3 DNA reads TGTGCCACCAGCAGATGGGGCGGGAGTGGCACAGATACGCAGTATTTT.

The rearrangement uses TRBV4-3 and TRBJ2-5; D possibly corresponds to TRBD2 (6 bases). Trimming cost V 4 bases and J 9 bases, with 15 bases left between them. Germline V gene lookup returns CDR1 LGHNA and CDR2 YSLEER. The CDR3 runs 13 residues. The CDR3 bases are TGCGCCAGCAGCCCTACCGGAACGGGGGCCCAGTACTTC. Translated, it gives CASSPTGTGAQYF.

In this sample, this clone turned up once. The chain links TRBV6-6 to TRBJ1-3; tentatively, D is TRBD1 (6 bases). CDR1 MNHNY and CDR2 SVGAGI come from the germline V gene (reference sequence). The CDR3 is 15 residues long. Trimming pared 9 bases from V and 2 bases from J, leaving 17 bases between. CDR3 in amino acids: CASHLGGPTGNTIYF. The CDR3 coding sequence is TGTGCCAGTCACCTAGGGGGTCCGACTGGAAACACCATATATTTT.

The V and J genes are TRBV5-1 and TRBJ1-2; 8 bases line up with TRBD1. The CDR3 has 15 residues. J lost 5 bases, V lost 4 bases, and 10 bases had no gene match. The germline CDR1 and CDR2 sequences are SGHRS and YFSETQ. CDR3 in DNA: TGCGCCAGCAGCAGCCCGGACAGGGCTTCTTATGGCTACACCTTC. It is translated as CASSSPDRASYGYTF.

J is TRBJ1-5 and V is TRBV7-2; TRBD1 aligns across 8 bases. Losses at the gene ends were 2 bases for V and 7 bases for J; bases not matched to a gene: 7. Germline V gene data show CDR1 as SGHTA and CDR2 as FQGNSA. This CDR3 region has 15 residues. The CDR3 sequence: CASSLISQGEQPQHF. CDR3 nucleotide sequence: TGTGCCAGCAGCTTAATCTCACAGGGGGAACAGCCCCAGCATTTT. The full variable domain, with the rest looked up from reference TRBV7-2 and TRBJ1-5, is GAGVSQSPSNKVTEKGKDVELRCDPISGHTALYWYRQSLGQGLEFLIYFQGNSAPDKSGLPSDRFSAERTGGSVSTLTIQRTQQEDSAVYLCASSLISQGEQPQHFGDGTRLSIL.

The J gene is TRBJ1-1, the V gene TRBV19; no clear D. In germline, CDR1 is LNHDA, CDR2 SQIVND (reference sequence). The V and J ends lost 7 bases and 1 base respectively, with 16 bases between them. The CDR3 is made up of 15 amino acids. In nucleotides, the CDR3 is TGTGCCAGTACGAGAACCGGACTGCAGAACACTGAAGCTTTCTTT. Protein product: CASTRTGLQNTEAFF.

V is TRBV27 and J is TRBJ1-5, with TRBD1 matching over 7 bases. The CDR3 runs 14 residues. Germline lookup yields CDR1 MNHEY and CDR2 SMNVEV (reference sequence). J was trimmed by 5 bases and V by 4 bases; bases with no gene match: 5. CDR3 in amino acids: CASSSRGRYQPQHF. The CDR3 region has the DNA TGTGCCAGCAGTTCCAGGGGGAGGTATCAGCCCCAGCATTTT.